The 8 T cell receptor beta chains below come from one sample, sequenced in a study of shared clonotypes between healthy human individuals. The protocol was immunoSEQ multiplex PCR, while the TCRdb copy is restricted to in-frame clones and leaves out a portion. The repertoire includes approximately 530,000 clones, about 96% of them detected once, and around 0.067% sits in the top ten. Sequenced input: naive CD4+ T cells sorted from blood. Subset in this sample: CD45RA+ positively selected. The source of these receptors is a woman under 40 in good health.

The J gene is TRBJ1-2, the V gene TRBV27; D gene unclear. This CDR3 contains 13 residues. Germline assignment: CDR1 MNHEY and CDR2 SMNVEV (reference sequence). The V and J ends lost 5 bases and 4 bases respectively, with 11 bases between them. The DNA of the CDR3 is TGTGCCAGCAGTCCCCAGGTCCCCTATGGCTACACCTTC. Encoded protein: CASSPQVPYGYTF.

This rearrangement joins TRBV7-8 to TRBJ2-3, with TRBD2 matching over 8 bases. CDR1 is SGHVS and CDR2 is FQNEAQ in the germline V gene. The CDR3 covers 16 residues. The V and J ends lost 5 bases and 2 bases, in that order; junction bases with no gene match: 9. CDR3 region: CASSPRPAGVTDTQYF. The CDR3 DNA reads as TGTGCCAGCAGCCCGAGGCCAGCGGGGGTCACAGATACGCAGTATTTT.

The chain links TRBV30 to TRBJ2-3, with 7 bases matching TRBD1. The CDR3 length is 14 residues. Germline V CDR1 and CDR2: GTSNPN, SVGIG (reference sequence). The ends lost 6 bases at V and 0 bases at J; junction bases unmatched: 6. CDR3 DNA sequence: TGTGCCTGCTCGACAGGGATTAGCACAGATACGCAGTATTTT. Its translation is CACSTGISTDTQYF.

DNA of the CDR3: TGCGCCAGCAGCTTGGGTGGCAGCGGGGCCCAAGAGACCCAGTACTTC. As protein: CASSLGGSGAQETQYF. The chain couples TRBV5-1 to TRBJ2-5; 7 bases line up with TRBD2. The J segment lost 1 base and the V segment lost 0 bases, leaving 6 bases of the junction unmatched. The CDR3 contains 16 residues. Germline V gene data show CDR1 as SGHRS and CDR2 as YFSETQ.

The V gene is TRBV6-5, the J gene TRBJ1-1; D gene ambiguous. Germline V gene sequence: CDR1 MNHEY, CDR2 SVGAGI. The CDR3 is 14 amino acids. Trimming removed 3 bases from V and 4 bases from J, with 12 bases in between. As DNA, the CDR3 is TGTGCCAGCAGTTATGGTCTCAGGCCCACTGAAGCTTTCTTT. Translation gives CASSYGLRPTEAFF.

This chain connects TRBV7-9 to TRBJ2-7; TRBD2 might be the D (6 bases). Per the germline V gene, CDR1 is SEHNR and CDR2 is FQNEAQ (reference sequence). V was cut by 3 bases and J by 3 bases, with 9 bases left in between. The CDR3 is 13 residues long. CDR3 sequence reads: CASSFPGVYEQYF. Written as DNA, the CDR3 is TGTGCCAGCAGCTTCCCGGGAGTCTACGAGCAGTACTTC. Full variable domain (rest looked up from reference TRBV7-9 and TRBJ2-7): DTGVSQNPRHKITKRGQNVTFRCDPISEHNRLYWYRQTLGQGPEFLTYFQNEAQLEKSRLLSDRFSAERPKGSFSTLEIQRTEQGDSAMYLCASSFPGVYEQYFGPGTRLTVT.

The chain combines TRBV7-8 with TRBJ2-1, with D unresolved. This CDR3 has 16 residues. V was cut by 5 bases and J by 0 bases, with 14 bases left in between. Germline assignment: CDR1 SGHVS and CDR2 FQNEAQ. DNA for the CDR3: TGTGCCAGCAGCCTTTCCTTCAGGAGCTCCTACAATGAGCAGTTCTTC. It encodes CASSLSFRSSYNEQFF.

The chain links TRBV5-4 to TRBJ1-3, with unresolved D. This CDR3 has 14 amino acids. Deletions cut 3 bases from V and 0 bases from J, with 7 bases between. The germline gives CDR1 SGHNT, CDR2 YYREEE (reference sequence). CDR3 residues: CASSSGVSGNTIYF. The CDR3 nucleotides read TGTGCCAGCAGCTCAGGAGTCTCTGGAAACACCATATATTTT.